The present TCR beta chain was sequenced within a study of metastatic and nonmetastatic thyroid tumors. Overall study: The comparison covered peripheral blood and tumor or nodule tissue in malignant and benign thyroid patients.

Not a single patient had been given any form of treatment at any point before undergoing thyroid surgery. MiXCR re-clonotyped the PCR reads for TCRdb. The repertoire holds under 100,000 clones, with about 9.1% as singletons. The trim removed 0 bases at V and 9 bases at J, leaving 2 bases unmatched. The CDR3 extends over 14 amino acids. The germline CDR1 and CDR2 sequences are WNHNN and SYGVQD (reference sequence). This clone was seen ten or more times. The antigen remains unidentified. Study-level points and caveats: Versus benign nodules, malignant thyroid tumors reportedly had significantly higher TCR beta diversity, in blood and tumor.

The origin of this receptor is a female donor with papillary thyroid cancer or a benign thyroid nodule (not recorded which). Some clones in this sample may be carry-over from other donors' samples. Sample: blood. This sequence joins TRBV10-1 and TRBJ1-6; 7 nucleotides match TRBD1. Here the CDR3 DNA reads TGCGCCAGCAGTGAGTCAGGGGGCGCTTCACCCCTCCACTTT. This codes for CASSESGGASPLHF.